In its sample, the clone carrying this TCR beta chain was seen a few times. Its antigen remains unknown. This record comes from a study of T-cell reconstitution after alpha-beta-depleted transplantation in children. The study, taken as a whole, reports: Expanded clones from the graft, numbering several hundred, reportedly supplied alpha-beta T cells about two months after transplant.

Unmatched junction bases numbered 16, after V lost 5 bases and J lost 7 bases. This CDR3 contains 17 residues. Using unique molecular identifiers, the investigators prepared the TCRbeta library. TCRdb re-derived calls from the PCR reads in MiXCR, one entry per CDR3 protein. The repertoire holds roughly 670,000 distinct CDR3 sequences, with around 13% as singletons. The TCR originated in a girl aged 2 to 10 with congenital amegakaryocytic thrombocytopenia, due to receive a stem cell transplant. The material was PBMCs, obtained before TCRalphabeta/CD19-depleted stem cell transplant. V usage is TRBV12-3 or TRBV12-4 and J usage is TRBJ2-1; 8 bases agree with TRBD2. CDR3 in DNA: TGTGCCAGCAGTGCCCATTATCTGGCGGGAGGAGTGAATGAGCAGTTCTTC. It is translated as CASSAHYLAGGVNEQFF.